The following is a T cell receptor (beta chain) sequence with its context. Assay: immunoSEQ multiplex PCR; the TCRdb copy retains only in-frame clones and omits some. The sample carries roughly 500,000 clones, over 65% recorded once. The entry originates in a study of shared clonotypes between healthy human individuals. The length of the CDR3 is 15 residues. Trimming removed 0 bases at V and 4 bases at J, with 13 bases between. Per the germline V gene, CDR1 is GTSNPN and CDR2 is SVGIG (reference sequence). About 90 million PBMCs per unsorted sample were used for genomic DNA. This sequence originates from a woman in her thirties or forties in good health. Some clones in this sample may be carry-over from other donors' samples. Sequencing was done on a sample of PBMCs. The chain has TRBV30 and TRBJ2-1; D is ambiguous. The CDR3 sequence is CAWSVTDWDYNEQFF. CDR3 in DNA: TGTGCCTGGAGTGTAACCGATTGGGATTACAATGAGCAGTTCTTC.